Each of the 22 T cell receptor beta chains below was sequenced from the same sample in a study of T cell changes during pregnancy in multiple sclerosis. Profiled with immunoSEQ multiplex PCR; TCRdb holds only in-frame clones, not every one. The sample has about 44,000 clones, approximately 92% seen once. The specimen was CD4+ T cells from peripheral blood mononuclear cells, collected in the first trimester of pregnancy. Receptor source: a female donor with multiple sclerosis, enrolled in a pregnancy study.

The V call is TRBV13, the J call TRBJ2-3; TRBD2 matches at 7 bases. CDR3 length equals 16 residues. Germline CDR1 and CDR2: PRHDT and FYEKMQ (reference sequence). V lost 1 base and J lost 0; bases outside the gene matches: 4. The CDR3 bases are TGTGCCAGCAGCTTAGTGGGCGGGAGTAGCACAGATACGCAGTATTTT. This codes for CASSLVGGSSTDTQYF. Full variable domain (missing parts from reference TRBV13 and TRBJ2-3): AAGVIQSPRHLIKEKRETATLKCYPIPRHDTVYWYQQGPGQDPQFLISFYEKMQSDKGSIPDRFSAQQFSDYHSELNMSSLELGDSALYFCASSLVGGSSTDTQYFGPGTRLTVL.

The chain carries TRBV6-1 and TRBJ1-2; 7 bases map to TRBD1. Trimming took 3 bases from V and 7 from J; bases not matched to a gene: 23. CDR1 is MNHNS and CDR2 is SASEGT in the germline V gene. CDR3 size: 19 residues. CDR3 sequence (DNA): TGTGCCAGCAGTGACAAGGGGTGGGACAGACCGTCTCGGGCTGGTGGCTACACCTTC. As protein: CASSDKGWDRPSRAGGYTF.

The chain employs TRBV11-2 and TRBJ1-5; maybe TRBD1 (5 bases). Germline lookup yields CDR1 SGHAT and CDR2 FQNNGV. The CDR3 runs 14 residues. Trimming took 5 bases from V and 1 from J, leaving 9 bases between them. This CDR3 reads CASSPGGSNQPQHF. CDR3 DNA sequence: TGTGCCAGCAGCCCGGGGGGGAGCAATCAGCCCCAGCATTTT.

CDR3 nucleotides: TGTGCCAGCAGCCACGGGGGAGGCGGCTACACCTTC. Encoded protein: CASSHGGGGYTF. The chain employs TRBV6-5 and TRBJ1-2; possibly TRBD1 for D (5 bases). The CDR3 runs 12 residues. CDR1 is MNHEY, CDR2 SVGAGI, per germline. V lost 6 bases, J lost 8 bases, and 13 bases lay in between.

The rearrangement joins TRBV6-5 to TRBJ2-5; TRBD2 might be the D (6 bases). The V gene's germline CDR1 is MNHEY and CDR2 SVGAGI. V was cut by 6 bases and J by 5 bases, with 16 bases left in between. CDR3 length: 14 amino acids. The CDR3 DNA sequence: TGTGCCAGCAGACGGGGACTCCCGGGGGAGACCCAGTACTTC. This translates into CASRRGLPGETQYF.

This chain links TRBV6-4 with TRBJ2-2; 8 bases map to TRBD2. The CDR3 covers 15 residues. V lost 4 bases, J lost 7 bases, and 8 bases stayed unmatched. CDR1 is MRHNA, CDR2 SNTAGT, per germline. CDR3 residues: CASSVGAGVIGELFF. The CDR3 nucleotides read TGTGCCAGCAGTGTAGGAGCGGGAGTCATCGGGGAGCTGTTTTTT.

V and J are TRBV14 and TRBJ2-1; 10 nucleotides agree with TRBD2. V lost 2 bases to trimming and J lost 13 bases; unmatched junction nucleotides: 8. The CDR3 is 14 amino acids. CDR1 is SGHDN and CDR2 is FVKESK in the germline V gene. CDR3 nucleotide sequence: TGTGCCAGCAGCCAATATAAGCGGGAGGGTGAACAGTTCTTC. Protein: CASSQYKREGEQFF.

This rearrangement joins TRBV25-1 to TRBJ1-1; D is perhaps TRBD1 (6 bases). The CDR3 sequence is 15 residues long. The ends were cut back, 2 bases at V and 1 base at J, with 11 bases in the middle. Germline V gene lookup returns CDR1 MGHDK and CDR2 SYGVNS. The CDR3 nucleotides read TGTGCCAGCAGTGAACTTGGACAGACGAACACTGAAGCTTTCTTT. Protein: CASSELGQTNTEAFF.

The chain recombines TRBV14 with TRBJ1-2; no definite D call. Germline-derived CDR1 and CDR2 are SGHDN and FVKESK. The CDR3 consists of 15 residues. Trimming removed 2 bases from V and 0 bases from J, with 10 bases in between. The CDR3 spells CASSQRGNTNYGYTF. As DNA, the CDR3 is TGTGCCAGCAGCCAACGGGGAAATACTAACTATGGCTACACCTTC.

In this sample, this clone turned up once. DNA of the CDR3: TGTGCCAGCGCCGGGACTATCCTCCTCAATGAGCAGTTCTTC. Its protein product is CASAGTILLNEQFF. V and J are TRBV19 and TRBJ2-1; TRBD2 matches 7 bases. The germline V gene has CDR1 LNHDA and CDR2 SQIVND (reference sequence). CDR3 length: 14 amino acids. Trimming removed 9 bases from V and 6 bases from J; junction bases left unmatched: 11.

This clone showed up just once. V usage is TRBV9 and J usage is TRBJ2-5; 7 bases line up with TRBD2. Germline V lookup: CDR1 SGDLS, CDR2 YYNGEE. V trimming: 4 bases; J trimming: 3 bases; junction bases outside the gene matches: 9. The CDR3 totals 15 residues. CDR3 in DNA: TGTGCCAGCAGCTTAGATAGCGGGTTCGAAGAGACCCAGTACTTC. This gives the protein CASSLDSGFEETQYF.

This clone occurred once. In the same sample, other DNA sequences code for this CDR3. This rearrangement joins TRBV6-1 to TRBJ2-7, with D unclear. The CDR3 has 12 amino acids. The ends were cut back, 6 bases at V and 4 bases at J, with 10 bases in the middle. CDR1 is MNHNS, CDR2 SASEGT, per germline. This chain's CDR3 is CASRAPLYEQYF. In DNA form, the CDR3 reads TGTGCCAGCAGAGCTCCTTTGTACGAGCAGTACTTC.

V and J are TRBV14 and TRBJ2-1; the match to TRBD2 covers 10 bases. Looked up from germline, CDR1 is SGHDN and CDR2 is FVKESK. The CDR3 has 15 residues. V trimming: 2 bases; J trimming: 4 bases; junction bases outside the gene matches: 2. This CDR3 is CASSQQLAGYNEQFF. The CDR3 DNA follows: TGTGCCAGCAGCCAACAACTAGCGGGATACAATGAGCAGTTCTTC.

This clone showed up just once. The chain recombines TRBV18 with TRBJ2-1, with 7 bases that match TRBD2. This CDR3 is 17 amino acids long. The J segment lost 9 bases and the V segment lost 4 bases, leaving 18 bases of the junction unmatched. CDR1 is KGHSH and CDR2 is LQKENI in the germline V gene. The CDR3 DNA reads TGTGCCAGCTCACTGGCTGGCGGGAGTGTCCTTCTGAGTGAGCAGTTCTTC. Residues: CASSLAGGSVLLSEQFF.

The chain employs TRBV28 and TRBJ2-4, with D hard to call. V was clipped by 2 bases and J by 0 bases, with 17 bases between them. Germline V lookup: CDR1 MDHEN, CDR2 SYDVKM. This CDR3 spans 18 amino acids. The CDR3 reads CASSLKVGQVLAKNIQYF. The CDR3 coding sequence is TGTGCCAGCAGTTTAAAGGTTGGGCAGGTTCTAGCCAAAAACATTCAGTACTTC.

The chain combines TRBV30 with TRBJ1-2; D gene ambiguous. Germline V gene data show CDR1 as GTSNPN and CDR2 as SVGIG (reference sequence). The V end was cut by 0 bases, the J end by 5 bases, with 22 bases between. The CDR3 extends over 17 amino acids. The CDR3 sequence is CAWSVLPGRSLTYGYTF. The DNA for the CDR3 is TGTGCCTGGAGTGTACTCCCGGGTAGGAGTCTTACGTATGGCTACACCTTC. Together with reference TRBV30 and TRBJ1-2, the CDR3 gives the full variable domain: SQTIHQWPATLVQPVGSPLSLECTVEGTSNPNLYWYRQAAGRGLQLLFYSVGIGQISSEVPQNLSASRPQDRQFILSSKKLLLSDSGFYLCAWSVLPGRSLTYGYTFGSGTRLTVV.

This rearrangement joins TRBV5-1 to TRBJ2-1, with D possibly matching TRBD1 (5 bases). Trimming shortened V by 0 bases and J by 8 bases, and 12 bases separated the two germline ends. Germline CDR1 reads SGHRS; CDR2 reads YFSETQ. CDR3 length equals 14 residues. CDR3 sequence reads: CASSLAQGVDEQFF. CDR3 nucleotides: TGCGCCAGCAGCTTGGCTCAAGGGGTCGATGAGCAGTTCTTC.

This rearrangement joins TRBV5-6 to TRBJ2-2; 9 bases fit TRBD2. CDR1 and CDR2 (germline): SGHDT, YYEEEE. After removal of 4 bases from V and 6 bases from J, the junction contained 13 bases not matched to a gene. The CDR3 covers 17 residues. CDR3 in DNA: TGTGCCAGCAGCAAATTTGGCGGGAGGGTACTCCCCGGGGAGCTGTTTTTT. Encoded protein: CASSKFGGRVLPGELFF.

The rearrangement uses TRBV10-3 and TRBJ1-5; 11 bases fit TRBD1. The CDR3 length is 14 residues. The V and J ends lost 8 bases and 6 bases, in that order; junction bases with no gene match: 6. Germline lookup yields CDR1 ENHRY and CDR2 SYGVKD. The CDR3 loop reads CAIADRGQSQPQHF. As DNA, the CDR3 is TGTGCCATCGCGGACAGGGGGCAGAGTCAGCCCCAGCATTTT.

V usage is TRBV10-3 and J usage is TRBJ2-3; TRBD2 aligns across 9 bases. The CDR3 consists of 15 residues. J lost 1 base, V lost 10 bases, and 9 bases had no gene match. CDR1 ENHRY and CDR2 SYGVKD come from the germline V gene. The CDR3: CATGPSGDRTDTQYF. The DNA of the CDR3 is TGTGCCACGGGGCCTAGCGGGGATCGCACAGATACGCAGTATTTT.

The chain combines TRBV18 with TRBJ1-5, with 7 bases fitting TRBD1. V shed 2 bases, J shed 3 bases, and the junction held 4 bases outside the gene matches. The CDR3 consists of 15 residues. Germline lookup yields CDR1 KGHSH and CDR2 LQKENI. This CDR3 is CASSPYRGSNQPQHF. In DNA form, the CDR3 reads TGTGCCAGCTCACCATACAGGGGATCCAATCAGCCCCAGCATTTT.

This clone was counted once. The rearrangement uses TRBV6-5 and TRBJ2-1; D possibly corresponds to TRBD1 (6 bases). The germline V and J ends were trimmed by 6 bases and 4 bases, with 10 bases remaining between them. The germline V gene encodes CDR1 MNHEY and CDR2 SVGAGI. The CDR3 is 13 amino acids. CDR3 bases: TGTGCCAGCAGCCCTACAGGGTACAATGAGCAGTTCTTC. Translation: CASSPTGYNEQFF.